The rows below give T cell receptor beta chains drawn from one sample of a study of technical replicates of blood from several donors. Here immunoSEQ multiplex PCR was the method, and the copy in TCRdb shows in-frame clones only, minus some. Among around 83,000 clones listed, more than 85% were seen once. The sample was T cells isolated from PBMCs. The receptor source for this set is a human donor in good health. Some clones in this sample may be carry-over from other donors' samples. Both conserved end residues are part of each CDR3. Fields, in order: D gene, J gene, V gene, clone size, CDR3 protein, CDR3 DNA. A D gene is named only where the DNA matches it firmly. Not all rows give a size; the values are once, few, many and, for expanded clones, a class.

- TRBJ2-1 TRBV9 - CASSSRREVTYNEQFF TGTGCCAGCAGCAGCCGCAGGGAGGTTACCTACAATGAGCAGTTCTTC
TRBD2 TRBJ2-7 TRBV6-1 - CASSEIGEGSYEQYF TGTGCCAGCAGTGAAATAGGGGAGGGCTCCTACGAGCAGTACTTC
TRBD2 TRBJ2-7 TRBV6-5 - CASGTSTGEYEQYF TGTGCCAGCGGGACTAGCACGGGTGAATACGAGCAGTACTTC
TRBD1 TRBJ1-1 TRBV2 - CASGTGPRETEAFF TGTGCCAGCGGGACAGGGCCAAGAGAAACTGAAGCTTTCTTT
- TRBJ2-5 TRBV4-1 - CASSQDPSRRETQYF TGCGCCAGCAGCCAAGACCCGAGTAGGAGGGAGACCCAGTACTTC
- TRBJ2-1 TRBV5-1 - CASSLSTLYNEQFF TGCGCCAGCAGCTTGAGCACCTTATACAATGAGCAGTTCTTC
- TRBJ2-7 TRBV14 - CASSQSGDRNEQYF TGTGCCAGCAGCCAGTCCGGGGATCGGAACGAGCAGTACTTC
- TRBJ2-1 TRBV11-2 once CASSLLSSYNEQFF TGTGCCAGCAGCTTACTAAGCTCCTACAATGAGCAGTTCTTC
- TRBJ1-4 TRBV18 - CASSPSGRVKKLFF TGTGCCAGCTCACCGTCAGGGAGGGTAAAAAAACTGTTTTTT
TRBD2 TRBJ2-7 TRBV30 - CAWSSSGSDEQYF TGTGCCTGGAGTTCTAGCGGGAGCGACGAGCAGTACTTC
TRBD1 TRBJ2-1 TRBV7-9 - CASSLATYRGRTTDEQFF TGTGCCAGCAGCTTAGCCACCTACAGGGGGCGTACAACCGATGAGCAGTTCTTC
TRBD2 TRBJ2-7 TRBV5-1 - CASSFGLAGGPVYEQYF TGCGCCAGCAGTTTTGGACTAGCGGGAGGGCCAGTTTACGAGCAGTACTTC
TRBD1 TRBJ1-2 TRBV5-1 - CASTAGGYGYTF TGCGCCAGCACCGCAGGGGGTTATGGCTACACCTTC
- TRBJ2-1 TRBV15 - CATSRALDYNEQFF TGTGCCACCAGCAGAGCATTAGACTACAATGAGCAGTTCTTC
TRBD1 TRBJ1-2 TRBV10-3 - CAISEAQGTYGYTF TGTGCCATCAGTGAGGCACAGGGGACCTATGGCTACACCTTC
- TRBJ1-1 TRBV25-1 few CASSARRGTEAFF TGTGCCAGCAGTGCACGGAGGGGTACTGAAGCTTTCTTT
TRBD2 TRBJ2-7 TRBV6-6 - CASSSLGLARDEQYF TGTGCCAGCAGTTCCCTGGGACTAGCGAGGGACGAGCAGTACTTC
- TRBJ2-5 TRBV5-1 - CASSLGQQETQYF TGCGCCAGCAGCTTGGGACAGCAAGAGACCCAGTACTTC
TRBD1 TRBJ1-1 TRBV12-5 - CASGLTGGTEAFF TGTGCTAGTGGTTTAACAGGGGGAACTGAAGCTTTCTTT
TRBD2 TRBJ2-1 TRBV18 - CASSPTRTSGYNEQFF TGTGCCAGCTCACCAACACGGACTAGCGGGTACAATGAGCAGTTCTTC
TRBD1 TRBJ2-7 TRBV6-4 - CASSTGGWAGDEQYF TGTGCCAGCAGTACAGGGGGCTGGGCGGGGGACGAGCAGTACTTC
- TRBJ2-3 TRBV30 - CAWSSNSLDTQYF TGTGCCTGGAGCTCAAACTCCCTAGATACGCAGTATTTT
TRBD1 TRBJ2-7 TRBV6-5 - CASSDLGTGVYEQYF TGTGCCAGTAGCGACCTCGGGACAGGGGTTTACGAGCAGTACTTC
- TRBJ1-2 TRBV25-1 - CASSEFTYGYTF TGTGCCAGCAGTGAATTTACTTATGGCTACACCTTC
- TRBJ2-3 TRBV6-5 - CASSYISGSDTQYF TGTGCCAGCAGTTACATTAGCGGATCAGATACGCAGTATTTT